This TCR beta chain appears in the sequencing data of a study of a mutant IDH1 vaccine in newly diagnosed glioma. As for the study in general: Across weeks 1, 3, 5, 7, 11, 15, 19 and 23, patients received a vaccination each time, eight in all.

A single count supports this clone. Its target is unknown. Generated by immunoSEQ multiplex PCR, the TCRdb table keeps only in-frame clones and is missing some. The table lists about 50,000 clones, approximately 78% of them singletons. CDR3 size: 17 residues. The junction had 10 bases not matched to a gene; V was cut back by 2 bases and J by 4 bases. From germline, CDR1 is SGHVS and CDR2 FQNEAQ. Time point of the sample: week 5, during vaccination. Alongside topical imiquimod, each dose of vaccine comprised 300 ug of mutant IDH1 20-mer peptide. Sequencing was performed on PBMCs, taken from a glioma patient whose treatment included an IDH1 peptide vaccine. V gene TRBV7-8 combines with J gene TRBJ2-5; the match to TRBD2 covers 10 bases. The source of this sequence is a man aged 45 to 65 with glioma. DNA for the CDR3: TGTGCCAGCAGCTTATTCGTGGCTAGCGGGGGTGGAGAGACCCAGTACTTC. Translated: CASSLFVASGGGETQYF.